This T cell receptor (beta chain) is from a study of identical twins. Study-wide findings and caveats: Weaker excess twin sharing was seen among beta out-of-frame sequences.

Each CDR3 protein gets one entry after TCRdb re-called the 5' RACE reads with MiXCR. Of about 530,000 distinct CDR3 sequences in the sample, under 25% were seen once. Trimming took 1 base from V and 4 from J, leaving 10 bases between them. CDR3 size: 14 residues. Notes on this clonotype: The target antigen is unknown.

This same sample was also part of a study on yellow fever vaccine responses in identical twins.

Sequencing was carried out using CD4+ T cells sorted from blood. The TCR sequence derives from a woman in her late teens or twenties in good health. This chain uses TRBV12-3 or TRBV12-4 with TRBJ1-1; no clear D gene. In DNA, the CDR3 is TGTGCCAGCAGTTTAGAGTCTGAGGGCACTGAAGCTTTCTTT. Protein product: CASSLESEGTEAFF.